This TCR beta chain came from a study of cytomegalovirus exposure and HLA in healthy donors. This PCR relied on a set of 60 Vbeta primers and 13 Jbeta primers. Sequencing was performed with immunoSEQ multiplex PCR; in TCRdb, only in-frame clones are kept and a portion is missing. The table includes 85,000 to 100,000 clones, around 59% detected once. The CDR3 runs to 16 residues. Germline V gene data show CDR1 as SEHNR and CDR2 as FQNEAQ (reference sequence). V gave up 5 bases and J gave up 2 bases; unmatched junction bases: 7. The sample comprised PBMCs. The V and J genes are TRBV7-9 and TRBJ2-3, with TRBD2 matching 10 bases. The clonotype was recovered from a human donor in good health. This chain's CDR3 is CASSPPSGGATDTQYF. Written as DNA, the CDR3 is TGTGCCAGCAGCCCACCCAGCGGGGGGGCCACAGATACGCAGTATTTT.